The 11 T cell receptor beta chains presented below share a single source sample, sequenced in a study of cytomegalovirus exposure and HLA in healthy donors. Primers included in the PCR were 60 Vbeta and 13 Jbeta primers. This table comes from immunoSEQ multiplex PCR, and its TCRdb copy is limited to in-frame clones, with some not included. The sample lists roughly 150,000 clones, roughly four fifths seen once, with over 6% in the top ten. The sample taken for sequencing was PBMCs. The origin of the receptors is a young man in good health and CMV-seronegative.

The V call is TRBV9, the J call TRBJ2-1; possible D gene TRBD1, 6 bases. This CDR3 region has 17 residues. Germline V gene data show CDR1 as SGDLS and CDR2 as YYNGEE. The ends were cut back, 1 base at V and 3 bases at J, with 17 bases in the middle. In DNA form, the CDR3 reads TGTGCCAGCAGCGTAAATATAGGGGGAGATGTCTACAATGAGCAGTTCTTC. Translation gives CASSVNIGGDVYNEQFF.

Of note for this clone: Sequence at one end of the junction differs from germline and may be a read error. V is TRBV7-2 and J is TRBJ2-3; the D is unclear. Germline V gene lookup returns CDR1 SGHTA and CDR2 FQGNSA. CDR3 length: 11 amino acids. DNA for the CDR3: TGTGCCAGCAGTTTAGTGCGTACGCAGTATTTT. This encodes CASSLVRTQYF.

This clone was detected a few times. The chain is built from TRBV28 and TRBJ1-2; the D gene is possibly TRBD1 (6 bases). The CDR3 runs to 12 residues. Per germline, CDR1 MDHEN and CDR2 SYDVKM. The V end was cut by 5 bases, the J end by 4 bases, with 8 bases between. The CDR3 bases are TGTGCCAGCAGTCGACAGGTCTATGGCTACACCTTC. Its protein is CASSRQVYGYTF.

The chain uses TRBV2 and TRBJ1-1, with a possible D match to TRBD1 (6 bases). Trimming left V 7 bases short and J 1 base short, with 13 bases between. The CDR3 spans 14 residues. The V gene's germline CDR1 is SNHLY and CDR2 FYNNEI. CDR3 loop: CASTFRGRNTEAFF. The DNA of the CDR3 is TGTGCCAGCACCTTCAGGGGCCGGAACACTGAAGCTTTCTTT.

V is TRBV28 and J is TRBJ1-6, with D maybe TRBD1 (6 bases). The CDR3 extends over 12 amino acids. Germline lookup yields CDR1 MDHEN and CDR2 SYDVKM. Trimming removed 6 bases from V and 11 bases from J, with 11 bases in between. CDR3 nucleotides: TGTGCCAGCAGCGGGGGGCTCACACCCCTCCACTTT. It translates to CASSGGLTPLHF.

This chain links TRBV11-1 with TRBJ2-3; 8 bases line up with TRBD2. V was pared by 3 bases and J by 3 bases, with 8 bases of the junction left unmatched. The V gene's germline CDR1 is SGHAT and CDR2 FQDESV (reference sequence). This CDR3 comprises 16 residues. The CDR3 nucleotides are TGTGCCAGCAGCTTTAAAGCCGGGACTAGTACAGATACGCAGTATTTT. Encoded protein: CASSFKAGTSTDTQYF.

V is TRBV28 and J is TRBJ2-1; a weak D match, TRBD2 (5 bases). Germline CDR1 reads MDHEN; CDR2 reads SYDVKM. Trimming stripped 3 bases from V and 0 bases from J, with 12 bases between. This CDR3 is built from 16 residues. CDR3 loop: CASSFSSISSYNEQFF. CDR3 in DNA: TGTGCCAGCAGTTTCTCTAGCATAAGCTCCTACAATGAGCAGTTCTTC.

J is TRBJ2-3 and V is TRBV6-5, with 8 nucleotides matching TRBD2. The CDR3 spans 16 residues. Germline V CDR1 and CDR2: MNHEY, SVGAGI. The junction had 6 bases not matched to a gene; V was cut back by 0 bases and J by 4 bases. CDR3 loop: CASSYSSGGTADTQYF. For the CDR3, the DNA is TGTGCCAGCAGTTACTCAAGCGGGGGAACTGCAGATACGCAGTATTTT.

The genes are TRBV6-5 and TRBJ2-7; 11 nucleotides agree with TRBD2. Germline CDR1 MNHEY, CDR2 SVGAGI. The CDR3 loop spans 14 amino acids. V dropped 6 bases and J dropped 11; count of bases not matched to a gene: 12. This CDR3 is CASSPSGGSGEKYF. The CDR3 coding sequence is TGTGCCAGCAGCCCTAGCGGGGGGTCGGGGGAAAAGTACTTC.

This clone was seen just once. The chain recombines TRBV11-3 with TRBJ2-1; TRBD2 matches 7 bases. Germline V gene sequence: CDR1 SGHNT, CDR2 YENEEA. The CDR3 length is 16 residues. V gave up 0 bases and J gave up 3 bases; unmatched junction bases: 5. CDR3 in amino acids: CASSLDGPSGYNEQFF. CDR3 nucleotides: TGTGCCAGCAGCTTAGATGGTCCTAGCGGCTACAATGAGCAGTTCTTC.

The V call is TRBV7-3, the J call TRBJ1-1, with TRBD1 as a possible D gene (5 bases). V was trimmed by 1 base and J by 3 bases, leaving 6 bases between them. The CDR3 spans 13 residues. CDR1 is SGHTA and CDR2 is FQGTGA in the germline V gene. CDR3 protein: CASSLMTDTEAFF. The CDR3 nucleotides are TGTGCCAGCAGCTTAATGACAGACACTGAAGCTTTCTTT.